Only a few counts were recorded for the clone carrying this T cell receptor beta chain. Peripheral blood genomic DNA, not sorted cells or RNA, was the template. Rearranged V-D-J TRB sequences were amplified with a mixed TRB-A/B primer pool. Via MiXCR, TCRdb re-called the multiplex PCR reads, giving one row per CDR3 protein. The repertoire includes some 14,000 distinct CDR3 sequences, 25% of them detected once, and around 50% sits in the top ten. The CDR3 is made up of 11 amino acids. The V gene lost 8 bases and the J gene lost 7 bases, with 9 bases spanning the gap. The germline gives CDR1 MNHNS, CDR2 SASEGT. The data derive from a study of T cell repertoires in aging, cancer and after chemotherapy. Study-wide context: Over several months to years, re-sampled healthy donor repertoires clearly shared clones. The full dataset contained 7 million to 9.5 million TCR reads.

This sequence joins TRBV6-1 and TRBJ2-1; maybe TRBD2 (5 bases). The clonotype was recovered from a human donor in good health. The sample comprised blood. CDR3 loop: CASEGWNEQFF. The CDR3 DNA sequence: TGTGCCAGCGAGGGTTGGAATGAGCAGTTCTTC.